This record looks at one TCR beta chain sequence and its context. Germline V CDR1 and CDR2: MDHEN, SYDVKM. Trimming cost V 6 bases and J 4 bases; bases outside gene matches: 9. The CDR3 is 16 residues long. These data come from a study of cytomegalovirus exposure and HLA in healthy donors. Clones were read by immunoSEQ multiplex PCR, and TCRdb kept only the in-frame ones, dropping some. The sample gives more than 110,000 clones, just over 85% of which show up once; just under 8% is in the top ten. This sequence was found in a woman between 18 and 29 years old in good health and CMV-seropositive. This chain links TRBV28 with TRBJ2-1, with 10 bases identical to TRBD2. Sample: PBMCs. CDR3 region: CASSPSGGGWYNEQFF. The CDR3 coding sequence is TGTGCCAGCAGCCCAAGCGGGGGGGGTTGGTACAATGAGCAGTTCTTC.